The 4 T cell receptor beta chains below come from one sample, sequenced in a study of blood T cell repertoires in COVID-19. Profiling relied on immunoSEQ multiplex PCR, and the TCRdb table lists in-frame clones only, not all of them. The table records almost 200,000 clones, 85% of them present only once. Sequencing was done on a sample of peripheral blood. Receptor source: a man aged 55-75 years with COVID-19, enrolled during active disease.

The chain carries TRBV4-1 and TRBJ2-3; 7 bases align to TRBD1. Germline trimming cut 3 bases from V and 4 bases from J; bases unmatched to any gene: 4. The CDR3 has 14 residues. Germline V CDR1 and CDR2: MGHRA, YSYEKL. CDR3: CASSQKQGADTQYF. The CDR3 DNA is TGCGCCAGCAGCCAGAAGCAGGGGGCAGATACGCAGTATTTT.

The chain combines TRBV5-6 with TRBJ1-1, with TRBD1 as a possible D gene (6 bases). CDR1 and CDR2 (germline): SGHDT, YYEEEE. The CDR3 is 15 amino acids. The V end was cut by 0 bases, the J end by 2 bases, with 11 bases between. CDR3 sequence reads: CASSLGGGRNTEAFF. Written as DNA, the CDR3 is TGTGCCAGCAGCTTGGGTGGGGGCAGAAACACTGAAGCTTTCTTT.

The chain carries TRBV4-3 and TRBJ1-1; D may be TRBD1 (5 bases). CDR3 length equals 16 residues. Trimming removed 1 base from V and 1 base from J, with 13 bases in between. The germline CDR1 and CDR2 sequences are LGHNA and YSLEER. CDR3 in amino acids: CASSQAFRVANTEAFF. The CDR3 nucleotides read TGCGCCAGCAGCCAAGCCTTCAGGGTGGCGAACACTGAAGCTTTCTTT.

This clone occurred a few times. This chain connects TRBV7-8 to TRBJ1-2, with a tentative D call TRBD1 (6 bases). CDR1 is SGHVS, CDR2 FQNEAQ, per germline. V lost 4 bases and J lost 6, with 12 bases in between. The CDR3 length is 13 residues. The CDR3 loop is CASSSQGIDGYTF. The CDR3 DNA sequence: TGTGCCAGCAGCTCCCAGGGGATTGATGGCTACACCTTC. Together with reference TRBV7-8 and TRBJ1-2, the CDR3 gives the full variable domain: GAGVSQSPRYKVAKRGQDVALRCDPISGHVSLFWYQQALGQGPEFLTYFQNEAQLDKSGLPSDRFFAERPEGSVSTLKIQRTQQEDSAVYLCASSSQGIDGYTFGSGTRLTVV.